The rows below give T cell receptor beta chains drawn from one sample of a study of T cells in Graves' hyperthyroidism and ophthalmopathy. TCRdb passed the multiplex PCR reads through MiXCR, listing each CDR3 protein once. This table has 250,000 to 350,000 distinct CDR3 sequences, 22% appearing once. Material for sequencing was blood. The receptor set was obtained from a man between 25 and 39 years old with Graves' ophthalmopathy. Each CDR3 is given with its conserved first and last residue. The D gene is left open where the match is weak. Clone sizes are given selectively: once, few, many, or a class where the clone is expanded.

d_call,clone_size,v_call,j_call,cdr3_nt,cdr3_aa
TRBD2,.,TRBV10-3,TRBJ2-3,TGTGCCATCAGTGAGTCAGCGACTAGCGGGAGTATAGATACGCAGTATTTT,CAISESATSGSIDTQYF
TRBD2,many,TRBV9,TRBJ2-1,TGTGCCAGCAGCCCGGGCGAAGCTAGCGGGAGAGAAGAGCAGTTCTTC,CASSPGEASGREEQFF
TRBD2,.,TRBV5-1,TRBJ2-1,TGCGCCAGCAGCTTGCAAGCGGGAGGGCTATATGAGCAGTTCTTC,CASSLQAGGLYEQFF
.,.,TRBV5-8,TRBJ1-3,TGTGCCAGCAGCTTGGCCAAACGTCCTAGAAACACCATATATTTT,CASSLAKRPRNTIYF
.,many,TRBV5-4,TRBJ2-3,TGTGCCAGCAGCTTGGTAGGCGGGCGCGAAGATACGCAGTATTTT,CASSLVGGREDTQYF
.,.,TRBV6-2/TRBV6-3,TRBJ1-1,TGTGCCAGCAGTGAACTCGAGGGAGGGAACACTGAAGCTTTCTTT,CASSELEGGNTEAFF
TRBD2,many,TRBV11-2,TRBJ2-1,TGTGCCAGCAGCCCGGGGGGTAGCGGGAGAAGATACAATGAGCAGTTCTTC,CASSPGGSGRRYNEQFF
.,few,TRBV12-3/TRBV12-4,TRBJ1-2,TGTGCCAGCACCCCTGGGGGTGGAAACTATGGCTACACCTTC,CASTPGGGNYGYTF
TRBD1,.,TRBV7-3,TRBJ2-7,TGTGCCAGCAGCACACCGGGACAGGGCTCCTACGAGCAGTACTTC,CASSTPGQGSYEQYF
TRBD1,.,TRBV29-1,TRBJ2-2,TGCAGCGTTGGGGACAGGGAGGGTCGCAACACCGGGGAGCTGTTTTTT,CSVGDREGRNTGELFF
.,many,TRBV20-1,TRBJ2-5,TGCAGTGCTAGAGATCTTCGGGAGACCCAGTACTTC,CSARDLRETQYF
.,once,TRBV29-1,TRBJ2-5,TGCAGCGTTGTTAGAGGGGTGGACCCACAAGAGACCCAGTACTTC,CSVVRGVDPQETQYF
.,few,TRBV5-1,TRBJ2-1,TGCGCCAGCAGCTTGGCCGCTAGCGATGAGCAGTTCTTC,CASSLAASDEQFF
.,.,TRBV6-1,TRBJ1-4,TGTGCCAGCAGTGACGCAAGGGGAGGAGGTGAAAAACTGTTTTTT,CASSDARGGGEKLFF
TRBD2,.,TRBV19,TRBJ2-1,TGTGCCAGTAGTATTCGGACTAGCGGGAGAAGGGATGAGCAGTTCTTC,CASSIRTSGRRDEQFF
.,.,TRBV19,TRBJ1-1,TGTGCCAGTAGTGGGGGCATGGGCAGGGTCGCTTTCTTT,CASSGGMGRVAFF
.,few,TRBV20-1,TRBJ2-2,TGCAGTGCTAGAGATGGAGGGAGAGGGACCGGGGAGCTGTTTTTT,CSARDGGRGTGELFF
.,few,TRBV19,TRBJ2-7,TGTGCCAGTAGTCGAGAAAGCTCCTACGAGCAGTACTTC,CASSRESSYEQYF
TRBD2,.,TRBV7-9,TRBJ2-2,TGTGCCAGCAGCTTAGTGGGACTAGCGGGAAAGGAGGAGCTGTTTTTT,CASSLVGLAGKEELFF
TRBD2,.,TRBV7-6,TRBJ2-2,TGTGCCAGCAGCTTAAAATCGTCCACTAGCGGGACGGGTACCGGGGAGCTGTTTTTT,CASSLKSSTSGTGTGELFF
.,.,TRBV7-8,TRBJ1-1,TGTGCCAGCAGCTTTATCCGGGCCTCGAACACTGAAGCTTTCTTT,CASSFIRASNTEAFF
TRBD1,.,TRBV29-1,TRBJ2-1,TGCAGCGTGGGACAGACTATCTCCTACAATGAGCAGTTCTTC,CSVGQTISYNEQFF
.,few,TRBV29-1,TRBJ1-3,TGCAGCGTCCTGCGGGACGGGACTGGGGACACCATATATTTT,CSVLRDGTGDTIYF
.,.,TRBV29-1,TRBJ2-1,TGCAGCGTTGAAGGTGGGGAGACAGCATACAATGAGCAGTTCTTC,CSVEGGETAYNEQFF
TRBD1,few,TRBV5-5,TRBJ2-5,TGTGCCAGCAGCCACAGGGGGCGCGGGGAGACCCAGTACTTC,CASSHRGRGETQYF
.,.,TRBV11-2,TRBJ1-6,TGTGCCAGCAGCTTAGTGCAGGGTGACTCACCCCTCCACTTT,CASSLVQGDSPLHF
.,few,TRBV9,TRBJ2-3,TGTGCCAGCAGCGTAGAACAGGGCTGGGAAACAGATACGCAGTATTTT,CASSVEQGWETDTQYF
.,few,TRBV19,TRBJ1-1,TGTGCCAGTAGTGACGTGGGACGGAAGAACACTGAAGCTTTCTTT,CASSDVGRKNTEAFF
.,few,TRBV20-1,TRBJ2-2,TGCAGTGCTAGAGATGGGAAATTGGCGAACACCGGGGAGCTGTTTTTT,CSARDGKLANTGELFF
.,.,TRBV6-1,TRBJ2-7,TGTGCCACTTCTTCCGGGACAAGGTCCTACGAGCAGTACTTC,CATSSGTRSYEQYF
.,few,TRBV20-1,TRBJ1-3,TGCAGTGCTAGCCGTCATCGGGACACCATATATTTT,CSASRHRDTIYF
TRBD2,many,TRBV28,TRBJ2-1,TGTGCCAGCAGTTTAGGTGGGAGGGCCCATGAGCAGTTCTTC,CASSLGGRAHEQFF
TRBD1,.,TRBV11-3,TRBJ1-1,TGTGCCAGCAGCTCGACAGGGTTGAACACTGAAGCTTTCTTT,CASSSTGLNTEAFF